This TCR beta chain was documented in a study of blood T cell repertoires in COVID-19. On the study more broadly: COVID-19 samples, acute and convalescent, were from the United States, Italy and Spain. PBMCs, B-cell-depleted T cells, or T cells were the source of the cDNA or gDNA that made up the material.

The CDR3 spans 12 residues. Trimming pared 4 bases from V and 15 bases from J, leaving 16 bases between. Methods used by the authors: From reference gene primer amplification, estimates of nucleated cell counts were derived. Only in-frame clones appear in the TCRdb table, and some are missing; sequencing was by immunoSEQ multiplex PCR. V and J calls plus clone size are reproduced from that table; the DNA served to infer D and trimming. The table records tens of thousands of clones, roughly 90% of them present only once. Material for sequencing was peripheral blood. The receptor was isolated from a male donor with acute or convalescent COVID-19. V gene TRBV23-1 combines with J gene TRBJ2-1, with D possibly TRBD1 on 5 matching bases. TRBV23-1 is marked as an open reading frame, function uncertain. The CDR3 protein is CASSLLGLGPFF. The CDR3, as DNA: TGCGCCAGCAGTCTATTGGGGCTGGGTCCGTTCTTC.